This T cell receptor beta chain was observed in a study of tumor-infiltrating lymphocytes in primary liver carcinoma. A word on this clonotype: At one boundary the junction diverges from the germline segment, which might be a read error.

With a constant-region primer, TCR beta cDNA was made from approximately 520 ng of total RNA. Nested multiplex PCR, run for three rounds with slightly modified ARM-PCR, yielded TCR beta libraries. TCRdb ran MiXCR on the multiplex PCR reads and lists one entry per CDR3 protein. The sample comprises 20,000 to 25,000 distinct CDR3 sequences, 75% to 80% of which are singletons, and 40% rests with the top ten. From unsorted bulk tissue weighing roughly 19-32 mg, DNA and RNA were co-extracted. Sequenced material: liver tumor tissue from sampling region 1. Subset defined: tumor region T1, superior pole. The clonotype comes from a woman in her 30s with primary liver carcinoma and hepatitis B virus infection.

The CDR3 region is CPSSRAAGIGYEQYF. The CDR3, as DNA: TGTCCCAGCAGCCGGGCGGCGGGGATTGGCTACGAGCAGTACTTC. The V gene is TRBV14, the J gene TRBJ2-7; the D gene is possibly TRBD2 (6 bases). This CDR3 has 15 residues. Per germline, CDR1 SGHDN and CDR2 FVKESK.